This TCR beta chain is from a study of blood T cell repertoires in COVID-19. Study summary: The cDNA or gDNA used as material had been derived from T cells, B-cell-depleted T cells, or PBMCs.

This clone was picked up a small number of times. V dropped 6 bases and J dropped 0; count of bases not matched to a gene: 17. Germline V gives CDR1 MNHNY, CDR2 SVGAGI (reference sequence). The CDR3 extends over 20 amino acids. Authors' data handling: Reference gene primer amplification gave estimated nucleated cell counts. Only in-frame clones appear in the TCRdb table, and some are missing; sequencing was by immunoSEQ multiplex PCR. D and trimming come from the DNA, and the V and J calls and clone size come from that table. Among 100,000 to 150,000 clones, approximately 90% were seen once, and the ten largest hold roughly 1.4%.

The rearrangement links TRBV6-6 to TRBJ2-1; 10 bases align to TRBD1. The specimen sequenced was peripheral blood. This sequence originates from a human donor in a cohort sampled during active COVID-19. The CDR3 DNA reads as TGTGCCAGCAGCTTTGACTATGACAGGGGGCGGCCCAACTCCTACAATGAGCAGTTCTTC. This encodes CASSFDYDRGRPNSYNEQFF.